These 23 T cell receptor beta chains were all obtained from the same sample, sequenced in a study of graft-versus-host responses after intestinal transplantation. Which antigens these TCRs recognize remains unknown. Here immunoSEQ multiplex PCR was the method, and the copy in TCRdb shows in-frame clones only, minus some. This sample has approximately 88,000 clones; 94% occur once, and the top ten carry about 0.2%. The sample here was unstimulated CD4+ T cells sorted from spleen or lymph node cells, taken before transplant. These receptors came from a human donor who was the organ donor for an intestinal transplant.

The V gene is TRBV6-5, the J gene TRBJ1-2, with TRBD1 matching 9 bases. This CDR3 comprises 15 residues. The V gene's germline CDR1 is MNHEY and CDR2 SVGAGI. V lost 2 bases to trimming and J lost 8 bases; unmatched junction nucleotides: 9. The CDR3 sequence is CASSYATTGGQGYTF. In nucleotides, the CDR3 is TGTGCCAGCAGTTACGCCACGACAGGGGGTCAGGGCTACACCTTC.

The chain combines TRBV5-6 with TRBJ2-5; the D gene is possibly TRBD1 (5 bases). The length of the CDR3 is 13 residues. Trimming cost V 5 bases and J 5 bases, with 13 bases left between them. The germline gives CDR1 SGHDT, CDR2 YYEEEE. The CDR3 is CASRKAGLETQYF. For the CDR3, the DNA is TGTGCCAGCAGGAAGGCAGGGCTGGAGACCCAGTACTTC.

This clone is a singleton in its sample. The chain combines TRBV10-3 with TRBJ2-3; 10 nucleotides agree with TRBD2. V gave up 6 bases and J gave up 1 base; unmatched junction bases: 7. The CDR3 spans 16 residues. The germline V gene has CDR1 ENHRY and CDR2 SYGVKD. CDR3 residues: CAISDNLAGGTDTQYF. The CDR3 DNA is TGTGCCATCAGCGATAATCTAGCGGGGGGCACAGATACGCAGTATTTT.

V is TRBV28 and J is TRBJ1-4; D not resolved. CDR1 is MDHEN, CDR2 SYDVKM, per germline. V was shortened by 2 bases and J by 5 bases, with 0 bases between the two germline ends. The CDR3 consists of 11 residues. The CDR3 sequence is CASSLNEKLFF. The DNA of the CDR3 is TGTGCCAGCAGTTTAAATGAAAAACTGTTTTTT. The whole variable domain, filled in from reference TRBV28 and TRBJ1-4, reads DVKVTQSSRYLVKRTGEKVFLECVQDMDHENMFWYRQDPGLGLRLIYFSYDVKMKEKGDIPEGYSVSREKKERFSLILESASTNQTSMYLCASSLNEKLFFGSGTQLSVL.

The V gene is TRBV28, the J gene TRBJ2-1; D gene unclear. This CDR3 has 17 amino acids. V was cut by 5 bases and J by 4 bases, with 21 bases left in between. Germline CDR1 MDHEN, CDR2 SYDVKM. CDR3 loop: CASSTGPPPYFYNEQFF. Here the CDR3 DNA reads TGTGCCAGCAGTACCGGGCCCCCCCCATACTTTTACAATGAGCAGTTCTTC.

The V gene is TRBV6-1, the J gene TRBJ1-2; D is undetermined. V lost 2 bases and J 1 base, leaving 2 bases between the germline ends. This CDR3 is built from 12 residues. Germline loops: CDR1 MNHNS, CDR2 SASEGT. This CDR3 is CASSELNYGYTF. The CDR3 DNA sequence: TGTGCCAGCAGTGAACTTAACTATGGCTACACCTTC.

The count of this clone is one. This sequence joins TRBV27 and TRBJ1-1, with 7 nucleotides matching TRBD1. The trim removed 2 bases at V and 9 bases at J, leaving 6 bases unmatched. CDR3 length: 13 amino acids. Looked up from germline, CDR1 is MNHEY and CDR2 is SMNVEV (reference sequence). Here the CDR3 DNA reads TGTGCCAGCAGTTTAACCCGGGACAGCAAAGCTTTCTTT. This encodes CASSLTRDSKAFF.

The V and J genes are TRBV7-2 and TRBJ2-1; 16 bases line up with TRBD2. Germline-derived CDR1 and CDR2 are SGHTA and FQGNSA. This CDR3 is 19 amino acids long. V shed 4 bases and J 2 bases; nucleotides not matched to a gene: 8. The CDR3 sequence is CASSSPGLAGGITYNEQFF. The CDR3 coding sequence is TGTGCCAGCAGCTCCCCGGGACTAGCGGGGGGGATCACCTACAATGAGCAGTTCTTC.

The chain joins TRBV7-9 to TRBJ2-7, with D perhaps matching TRBD1 or TRBD2 (5 bases each). V was clipped by 3 bases and J by 7 bases, with 19 bases between them. The CDR3 loop spans 15 amino acids. Germline values: CDR1 SEHNR, CDR2 FQNEAQ (reference sequence). CDR3: CASSFRSHGAPEQYF. The CDR3 DNA reads TGTGCCAGCAGCTTCAGATCACACGGGGCCCCGGAGCAGTACTTC.

J is TRBJ1-6 and V is TRBV2; D is unclear. Between the trimmed V and J ends, which lost 3 bases and 5 bases, there was a span of 2 bases. The germline V gene has CDR1 SNHLY and CDR2 FYNNEI. The CDR3 covers 12 residues. Written as DNA, the CDR3 is TGTGCCAGCAGTGATAATAATTCACCCCTCCACTTT. This sequence encodes CASSDNNSPLHF. The full variable domain, completed using reference TRBV2 and TRBJ1-6, is EPEVTQTPSHQVTQMGQEVILRCVPISNHLYFYWYRQILGQKVEFLVSFYNNEISEKSEIFDDQFSVERPDGSNFTLKIRSTKLEDSAMYFCASSDNNSPLHFGNGTRLTVT.

The rearrangement joins TRBV5-1 to TRBJ2-6; D ambiguous. CDR3 size: 15 residues. V lost 3 bases, J lost 0 bases, and 7 bases lay in between. The V gene's germline CDR1 is SGHRS and CDR2 YFSETQ. CDR3 bases: TGCGCCAGCAGCTCCCGGAGCTCTGGGGCCAACGTCCTGACTTTC. Translation: CASSSRSSGANVLTF.

V and J are TRBV18 and TRBJ2-1; D may be TRBD1 (5 bases). The CDR3 has 17 residues. V lost 1 base to trimming and J lost 6 bases, with 19 bases between them. The germline CDR1 and CDR2 sequences are KGHSH and LQKENI. CDR3 sequence reads: CASSPLRVIVRSNEQFF. Here the CDR3 DNA reads TGTGCCAGCTCACCACTCAGGGTAATTGTACGGTCCAATGAGCAGTTCTTC.

The CDR3 loop reads CASSYDSQYEQYF. The CDR3 DNA reads TGTGCCAGCAGTTACGACTCTCAGTACGAGCAGTACTTC. V and J are TRBV6-5 and TRBJ2-7, with no clear D. Germline V gene data show CDR1 as MNHEY and CDR2 as SVGAGI. CDR3 size: 13 residues. Trimming removed 2 bases at V and 4 bases at J, with 9 bases between.

This chain uses TRBV7-3 with TRBJ2-5, with 13 bases aligning to TRBD2. Trimming took 5 bases from V and 6 from J; bases not matched to a gene: 9. The CDR3 extends over 16 amino acids. Germline V CDR1 and CDR2: SGHTA, FQGTGA. CDR3 protein: CASSNPTSGGFKTQYF. The CDR3 coding sequence is TGTGCCAGCAGCAACCCGACTAGCGGGGGGTTTAAGACCCAGTACTTC.

V gene TRBV19 combines with J gene TRBJ1-2; D not certain. The germline V gene has CDR1 LNHDA and CDR2 SQIVND (reference sequence). Deletions cut 0 bases from V and 6 bases from J, with 14 bases between. CDR3 size: 15 residues. Here the CDR3 reads CASSIDRRRYDGYTF. CDR3 sequence (DNA): TGTGCCAGTAGTATAGATCGCCGCCGTTATGATGGCTACACCTTC. The full variable domain, with the rest looked up from reference TRBV19 and TRBJ1-2, is DGGITQSPKYLFRKEGQNVTLSCEQNLNHDAMYWYRQDPGQGLRLIYYSQIVNDFQKGDIAEGYSVSREKKESFPLTVTSAQKNPTAFYLCASSIDRRRYDGYTFGSGTRLTVV.

This clone was recorded once. The chain links TRBV25-1 to TRBJ2-2; possibly TRBD2 for D (5 bases). This CDR3 comprises 14 residues. Germline-derived CDR1 and CDR2 are MGHDK and SYGVNS. Trimming stripped 5 bases from V and 3 bases from J, with 10 bases between. In DNA form, the CDR3 reads TGTGCCAGCAGTCCGGGGATTGACACCGGGGAGCTGTTTTTT. This translates into CASSPGIDTGELFF.

This sequence joins TRBV30 and TRBJ2-7, with D maybe TRBD1 (6 bases). This CDR3 has 12 amino acids. In germline, CDR1 is GTSNPN, CDR2 SVGIG (reference sequence). The V gene lost 3 bases and the J gene lost 6 bases, with 12 bases spanning the gap. The DNA for the CDR3 is TGTGCCTGGAGCACAGGGAGTCCCGAGCAGTACTTC. Encoded protein: CAWSTGSPEQYF.

This sequence joins TRBV2 and TRBJ2-5; the match to TRBD1 covers 7 bases. The CDR3 is 14 residues long. J lost 7 bases, V lost 3 bases, and 8 bases had no gene match. Germline V gene data show CDR1 as SNHLY and CDR2 as FYNNEI. CDR3 loop: CASSDDRAVGTQYF. The CDR3 region has the DNA TGTGCCAGCAGTGATGACAGGGCGGTTGGGACCCAGTACTTC.

J is TRBJ1-2 and V is TRBV6-5, with a tentative D call TRBD1 (5 bases). V was cut by 4 bases and J by 4 bases, with 13 bases left in between. In germline, CDR1 is MNHEY, CDR2 SVGAGI. The CDR3 sequence is 14 residues long. Here the CDR3 reads CASSSGQRLYGYTF. CDR3 DNA sequence: TGTGCCAGCAGTTCCGGACAACGCCTCTATGGCTACACCTTC.

This clone has just one count. V and J are TRBV5-4 and TRBJ1-4; D may be TRBD1 (5 bases). Trimming left V 4 bases short and J 4 bases short, with 11 bases between. The germline V gene has CDR1 SGHNT and CDR2 YYREEE (reference sequence). The CDR3 is 14 residues long. The CDR3 is CASSARGGNEKLFF. The CDR3 DNA reads as TGTGCCAGCAGCGCCCGTGGGGGTAATGAAAAACTGTTTTTT.

The gene calls are TRBV6-1 and TRBJ2-3, with D maybe TRBD1 (5 bases). Germline values: CDR1 MNHNS, CDR2 SASEGT. Trimming left V 2 bases short and J 6 bases short, with 15 bases between. CDR3 length equals 15 residues. The CDR3 nucleotides are TGTGCCAGCAGTGAATCGCAAGGGGCTTTTGATACGCAGTATTTT. Protein sequence: CASSESQGAFDTQYF.

The chain links TRBV19 to TRBJ1-5; a weak D match, TRBD1 (5 bases). The germline V and J ends were trimmed by 3 bases and 9 bases, with 15 bases remaining between them. Looked up from germline, CDR1 is LNHDA and CDR2 is SQIVND (reference sequence). This CDR3 spans 14 amino acids. CDR3: CASSIQGGGGPQHF. DNA for the CDR3: TGTGCCAGTAGTATCCAGGGAGGAGGAGGGCCCCAGCATTTT.

This chain joins TRBV25-1 and TRBJ2-5; unclear D gene. The ends were cut back, 7 bases at V and 5 bases at J, with 14 bases in the middle. This CDR3 region has 13 residues. Germline loops: CDR1 MGHDK, CDR2 SYGVNS. CDR3 protein: CASKADPMETQYF. The CDR3 DNA is TGTGCCAGCAAGGCGGACCCCATGGAGACCCAGTACTTC.